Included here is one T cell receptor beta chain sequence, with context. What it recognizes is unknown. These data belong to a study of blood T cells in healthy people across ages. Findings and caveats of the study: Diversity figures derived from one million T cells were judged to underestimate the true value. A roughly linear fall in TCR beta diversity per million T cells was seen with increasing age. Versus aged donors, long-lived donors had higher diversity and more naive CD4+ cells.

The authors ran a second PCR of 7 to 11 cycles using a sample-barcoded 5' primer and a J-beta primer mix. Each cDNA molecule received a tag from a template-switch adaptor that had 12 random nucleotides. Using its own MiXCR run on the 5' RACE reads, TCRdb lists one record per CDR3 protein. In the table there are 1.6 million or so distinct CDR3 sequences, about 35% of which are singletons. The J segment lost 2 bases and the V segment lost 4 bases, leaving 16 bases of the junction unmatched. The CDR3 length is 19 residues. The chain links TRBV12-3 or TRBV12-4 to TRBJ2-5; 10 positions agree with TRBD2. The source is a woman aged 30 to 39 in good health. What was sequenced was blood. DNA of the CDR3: TGTGCCAGCAGTTCCTTGACTAAGCGGGAGGGCCGGAGACAAGAGACCCAGTACTTC. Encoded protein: CASSSLTKREGRRQETQYF.